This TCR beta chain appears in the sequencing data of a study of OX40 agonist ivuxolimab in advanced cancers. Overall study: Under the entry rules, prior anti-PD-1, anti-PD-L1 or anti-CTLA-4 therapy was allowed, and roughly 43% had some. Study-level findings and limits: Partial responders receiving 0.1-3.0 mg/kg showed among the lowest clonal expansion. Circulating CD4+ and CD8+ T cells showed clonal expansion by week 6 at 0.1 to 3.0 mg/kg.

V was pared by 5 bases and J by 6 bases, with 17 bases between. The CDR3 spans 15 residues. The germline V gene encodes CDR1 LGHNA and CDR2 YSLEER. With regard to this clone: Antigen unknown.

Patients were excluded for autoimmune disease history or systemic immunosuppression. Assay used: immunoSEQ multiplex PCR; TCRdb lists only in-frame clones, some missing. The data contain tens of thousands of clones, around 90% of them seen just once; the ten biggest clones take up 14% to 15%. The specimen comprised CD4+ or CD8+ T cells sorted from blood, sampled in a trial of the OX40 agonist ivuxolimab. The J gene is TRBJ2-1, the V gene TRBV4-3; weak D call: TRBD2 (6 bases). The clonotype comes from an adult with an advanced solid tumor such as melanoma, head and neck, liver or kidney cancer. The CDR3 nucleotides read TGCGCCAGCAGCTATAGCGGACGAACCCCCAATGAGCAGTTCTTC. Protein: CASSYSGRTPNEQFF.